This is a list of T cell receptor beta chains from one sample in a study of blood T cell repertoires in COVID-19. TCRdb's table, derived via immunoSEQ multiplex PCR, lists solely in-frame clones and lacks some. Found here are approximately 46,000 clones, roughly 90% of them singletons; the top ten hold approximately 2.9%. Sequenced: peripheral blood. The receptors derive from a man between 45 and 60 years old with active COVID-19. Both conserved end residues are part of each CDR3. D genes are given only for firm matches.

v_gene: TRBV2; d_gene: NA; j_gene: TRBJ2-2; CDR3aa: CASSEGVTPRAGELFF
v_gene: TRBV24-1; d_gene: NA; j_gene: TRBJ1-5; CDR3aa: CATKTGPGQPQHF
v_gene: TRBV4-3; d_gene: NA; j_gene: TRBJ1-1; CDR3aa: CASSRQGTNTEAFF
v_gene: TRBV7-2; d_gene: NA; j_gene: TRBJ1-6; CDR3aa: CASSLVYRVESPLHF
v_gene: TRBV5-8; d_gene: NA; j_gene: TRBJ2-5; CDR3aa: CASSLGNLLRDTQETQYF
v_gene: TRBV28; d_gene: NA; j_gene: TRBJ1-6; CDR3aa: CASSGPGESSSSPLHF
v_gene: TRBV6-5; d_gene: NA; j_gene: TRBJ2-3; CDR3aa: CASSYLREQYF
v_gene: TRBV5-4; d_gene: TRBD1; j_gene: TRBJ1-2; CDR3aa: CASRLPGQGARNGYTF
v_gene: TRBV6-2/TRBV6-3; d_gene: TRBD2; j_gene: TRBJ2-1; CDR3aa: CASSATSGGYNEQFF
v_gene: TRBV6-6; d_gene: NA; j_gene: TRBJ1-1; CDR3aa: CASRGGTEAFF
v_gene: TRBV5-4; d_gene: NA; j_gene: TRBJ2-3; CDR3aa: CASSPESGRSTDTQYF
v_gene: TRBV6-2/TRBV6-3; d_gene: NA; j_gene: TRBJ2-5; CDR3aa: CASSFTGKPETQYF
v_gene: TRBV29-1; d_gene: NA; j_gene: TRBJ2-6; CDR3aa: CSVQNPKSGANVLTF
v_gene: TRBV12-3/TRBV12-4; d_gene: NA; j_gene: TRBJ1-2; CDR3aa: CASSLKTEHGYTF
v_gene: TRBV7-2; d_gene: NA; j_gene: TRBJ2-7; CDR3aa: CASSLGQRDYEQYF
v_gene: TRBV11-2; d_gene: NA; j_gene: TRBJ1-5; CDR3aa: CASSLSVVGNQPQHF
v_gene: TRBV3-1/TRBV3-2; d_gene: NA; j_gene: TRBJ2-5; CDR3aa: CASSQQAQQETQYF
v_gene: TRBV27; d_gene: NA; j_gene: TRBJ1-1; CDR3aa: CASSVYRENTEAFF
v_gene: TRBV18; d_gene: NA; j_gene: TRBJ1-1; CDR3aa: CASSPQQGSSTEAFF
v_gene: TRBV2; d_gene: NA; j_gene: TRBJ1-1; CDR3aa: CASRGQIMNTEAFF
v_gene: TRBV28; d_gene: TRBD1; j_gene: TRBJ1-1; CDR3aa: CASTPQGGLRQTEAFF
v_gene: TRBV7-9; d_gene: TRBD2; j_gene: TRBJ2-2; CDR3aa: CASSLGLAGTGELFF
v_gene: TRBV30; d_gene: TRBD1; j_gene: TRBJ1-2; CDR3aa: CAIIRGLDGYTF
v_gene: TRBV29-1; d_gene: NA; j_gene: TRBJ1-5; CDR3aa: CSVRTDISGPQHF
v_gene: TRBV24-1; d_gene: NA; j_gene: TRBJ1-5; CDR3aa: CATSDPGSNQPQHF
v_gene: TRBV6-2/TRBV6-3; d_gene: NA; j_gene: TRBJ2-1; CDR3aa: CASSYETENEQFF
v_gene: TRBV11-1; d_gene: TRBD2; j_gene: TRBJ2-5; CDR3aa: CASSLNLLADQETQYF
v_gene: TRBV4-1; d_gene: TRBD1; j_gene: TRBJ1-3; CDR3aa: CASSIGQGFGNTIYF
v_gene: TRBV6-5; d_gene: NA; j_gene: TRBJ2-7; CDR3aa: CASSPSVGGNEQYF